This passage covers 25 T cell receptor beta chains from one sample sequenced in a study of OX40 agonist ivuxolimab in advanced cancers. Preparation of the library involved the immunoSEQ multiplex PCR assay. The clones in this table, taken by TCRdb from immuneACCESS, are in-frame only. Not every clone is retained; where verified, under half of the shortfall comes from an unresolved V gene, and the cause of the rest is unknown. The sample table lists around 140,000 clones, 90% of them with a count of one. Clones ranked in the top ten supply about 1% of the sample. This material consisted of CD4+ or CD8+ T cells sorted from blood, taken in a trial of the OX40 agonist ivuxolimab. The source of these receptors is an adult with an advanced solid tumor such as melanoma, head and neck, liver or kidney cancer.

This chain links TRBV7-2 with TRBJ2-1; TRBD1 matches at 9 bases. The germline V gene has CDR1 SGHTA and CDR2 FQGNSA. This CDR3 is 15 amino acids long. Germline trimming cut 2 bases from V and 9 bases from J; bases unmatched to any gene: 8. This chain's CDR3 is CASSLSRDRVGEQFF. Written as DNA, the CDR3 is TGTGCCAGCAGCTTATCCCGGGACAGGGTCGGTGAGCAGTTCTTC.

The chain joins TRBV7-9 to TRBJ1-5; D may be TRBD1 (5 bases). CDR1 is SEHNR and CDR2 is FQNEAQ in the germline V gene (reference sequence). CDR3 length equals 15 residues. The ends were cut back, 4 bases at V and 2 bases at J, with 12 bases in the middle. The CDR3 sequence: CASSSRGIGNQPQHF. The CDR3 coding sequence is TGTGCCAGCAGCTCGAGGGGAATCGGCAATCAGCCCCAGCATTTT.

This clone has just a few counts. V usage is TRBV11-3 and J usage is TRBJ2-1; D is unresolved. The V end lost 9 bases, the J end lost 7 bases, and 19 bases lay between the germline ends. Germline CDR1 is SGHNT and CDR2 is YENEEA. This CDR3 region has 14 residues. The DNA for the CDR3 is TGTGCCAGTAAGGTCATGGCGGAGAGGAATGAGCAGTTCTTC. Amino acid sequence: CASKVMAERNEQFF.

V and J are TRBV2 and TRBJ2-3, with 11 bases identical to TRBD2. V lost 6 bases and J lost 5; bases outside the gene matches: 4. CDR1 and CDR2 (germline): SNHLY, FYNNEI. The CDR3 extends over 14 amino acids. CDR3 sequence (DNA): TGTGCCAGCAGAGTTAGCGGGGGGGGAGATACGCAGTATTTT. This codes for CASRVSGGGDTQYF.

The chain couples TRBV15 to TRBJ2-1; TRBD2 matches 13 bases. This CDR3 comprises 17 residues. The germline gives CDR1 LNHNV, CDR2 YYDKDF (reference sequence). Unmatched junction bases numbered 6, after V lost 0 bases and J lost 7 bases. The CDR3 sequence: CATSRDYGTSGKNEQFF. CDR3 coding DNA: TGTGCCACCAGCAGAGATTATGGGACTAGCGGGAAGAATGAGCAGTTCTTC. Full variable domain (rest looked up from reference TRBV15 and TRBJ2-1): DAMVIQNPRYQVTQFGKPVTLSCSQTLNHNVMYWYQQKSSQAPKLLFHYYDKDFNNEADTPDNFQSRRPNTSFCFLDIRSPGLGDTAMYLCATSRDYGTSGKNEQFFGPGTRLTVL.

The V gene is TRBV11-2, the J gene TRBJ1-1; maybe TRBD1 (5 bases). Germline CDR1 is SGHAT and CDR2 is FQNNGV. This CDR3 region has 15 residues. Trimming left V 2 bases short and J 6 bases short, with 16 bases between. The CDR3: CASSLRRGTAPEAFF. The DNA for the CDR3 is TGTGCCAGCAGCTTAAGGAGGGGCACCGCCCCTGAAGCTTTCTTT.

J is TRBJ2-7 and V is TRBV2, with D hard to call. The CDR3 runs to 13 residues. Germline CDR1 and CDR2: SNHLY and FYNNEI. V shed 0 bases and J shed 3 bases, with 6 bases lying between them. The CDR3 DNA reads as TGTGCCAGCAGTGAAGCGCTTCGCTACGAGCAGTACTTC. Translation: CASSEALRYEQYF.

This clone was found a few times. The gene calls are TRBV4-1 and TRBJ2-7, with 7 bases that match TRBD1. The CDR3 covers 15 residues. Germline V gene data show CDR1 as MGHRA and CDR2 as YSYEKL. V lost 4 bases to trimming and J lost 4 bases; unmatched junction nucleotides: 10. As DNA, the CDR3 is TGCGCCAGCAGCCCACCCGGGACAGAGAGATACGAGCAGTACTTC. It is translated as CASSPPGTERYEQYF.

The chain carries TRBV7-2 and TRBJ1-1; D is undetermined. CDR1 and CDR2 from the germline V gene are SGHTA and FQGNSA. The CDR3 has 16 amino acids. Trimming cost V 1 base and J 0 bases, with 12 bases left between them. The CDR3, as DNA: TGTGCCAGCAGCTTAGTAGGGCGGCTCATGAACACTGAAGCTTTCTTT. It encodes CASSLVGRLMNTEAFF. The full variable domain, rest sourced from reference TRBV7-2 and TRBJ1-1, is GAGVSQSPSNKVTEKGKDVELRCDPISGHTALYWYRQSLGQGLEFLIYFQGNSAPDKSGLPSDRFSAERTGGSVSTLTIQRTQQEDSAVYLCASSLVGRLMNTEAFFGQGTRLTVV.

This chain uses TRBV30 with TRBJ1-6; the D gene is possibly TRBD1 (6 bases). With 5 bases removed from V and 7 bases from J, the gap between germline ends came to 15 bases. This CDR3 spans 14 amino acids. Germline CDR1 reads GTSNPN; CDR2 reads SVGIG (reference sequence). DNA of the CDR3: TGTGCCTGGGTCTATAGGGACAAGAATTCACCCCTCCACTTT. Translating gives CAWVYRDKNSPLHF.

The chain joins TRBV5-1 to TRBJ2-7, with 9 bases that match TRBD1. V trimming: 3 bases; J trimming: 4 bases; junction bases outside the gene matches: 17. CDR1 and CDR2 (germline): SGHRS, YFSETQ. The CDR3 extends over 18 amino acids. CDR3 nucleotide sequence: TGCGCCAGCAGCTCGTCCGTTGGACAGGGGACTATACTTTACGAGCAGTACTTC. This encodes CASSSSVGQGTILYEQYF.

This chain connects TRBV7-2 to TRBJ1-1; D gene uncertain. V lost 2 bases and J lost 5, with 12 bases in between. The CDR3 length is 14 residues. Germline CDR1 and CDR2: SGHTA and FQGNSA. The CDR3 bases are TGTGCCAGCAGCTTACCCAGCCCGGGGACTGAAGCTTTCTTT. Protein product: CASSLPSPGTEAFF.

The chain uses TRBV10-3 and TRBJ2-7; 8 bases agree with TRBD1. CDR1 and CDR2 (germline): ENHRY, SYGVKD. After removal of 6 bases from V and 0 bases from J, the junction contained 1 base not matched to a gene. The CDR3 sequence is 13 residues long. The CDR3 nucleotides are TGTGCCATCAGGGACAGGGACTCCTACGAGCAGTACTTC. It translates to CAIRDRDSYEQYF.

The gene calls are TRBV5-1 and TRBJ1-2; D is uncertain. Germline V gives CDR1 SGHRS, CDR2 YFSETQ. The CDR3 is made up of 13 amino acids. V dropped 3 bases and J dropped 5 bases, with 11 bases sitting between them. In DNA, the CDR3 is TGCGCCAGCAGCTCTGAGGCGGCTTATGGCTACACCTTC. It encodes CASSSEAAYGYTF. The entire variable domain, with the rest obtained from reference TRBV5-1 and TRBJ1-2, is as follows: KAGVTQTPRYLIKTRGQQVTLSCSPISGHRSVSWYQQTPGQGLQFLFEYFSETQRNKGNFPGRFSGRQFSNSRSEMNVSTLELGDSALYLCASSSEAAYGYTFGSGTRLTVV.

This chain joins TRBV15 and TRBJ1-5; possibly TRBD1 for D (5 bases). The CDR3 spans 15 residues. Germline CDR1 and CDR2: LNHNV and YYDKDF (reference sequence). Deletions cut 8 bases from V and 7 bases from J, with 21 bases between. The CDR3 DNA follows: TGTGCCACCGCAGAGGATATAGGGGCGAGGCAGCCCCAGCATTTT. Protein product: CATAEDIGARQPQHF. The whole variable domain, remainder taken from reference TRBV15 and TRBJ1-5, is DAMVIQNPRYQVTQFGKPVTLSCSQTLNHNVMYWYQQKSSQAPKLLFHYYDKDFNNEADTPDNFQSRRPNTSFCFLDIRSPGLGDTAMYLCATAEDIGARQPQHFGDGTRLSIL.

The chain is built from TRBV7-2 and TRBJ2-7, with TRBD1 matching over 12 bases. Trimming took 5 bases from V and 0 from J; bases not matched to a gene: 14. The CDR3 extends over 19 amino acids. CDR1 and CDR2 (germline): SGHTA, FQGNSA. CDR3 sequence: CASSKGDPGQGAYSYEQYF. The CDR3 DNA follows: TGTGCCAGCAGCAAGGGGGATCCGGGACAGGGGGCCTACTCCTACGAGCAGTACTTC.

This chain joins TRBV6-5 and TRBJ2-5; a possible D gene is TRBD1 (5 bases). Between the trimmed V and J ends, which lost 4 bases and 5 bases, there was a span of 11 bases. This CDR3 region has 13 residues. CDR1 is MNHEY, CDR2 SVGAGI, per germline. CDR3 DNA: TGTGCCAGCAGTTTCCAGGGTGCCGAGACCCAGTACTTC. Translated, it gives CASSFQGAETQYF.

J is TRBJ1-2 and V is TRBV7-2, with 9 bases aligning to TRBD1. V lost 3 bases, J lost 6 bases, and 8 bases stayed unmatched. CDR1 and CDR2 (germline): SGHTA, FQGNSA. This CDR3 region has 15 residues. The DNA of the CDR3 is TGTGCCAGCAGCTTTAATACGGGACAGGGCCATGGCTACACCTTC. This gives the protein CASSFNTGQGHGYTF.

The chain uses TRBV28 and TRBJ1-2; 8 bases fit TRBD1. There are 15 residues in the CDR3. Per germline, CDR1 MDHEN and CDR2 SYDVKM. J gave up 2 bases and V 4 bases, and 6 bases lay outside the gene matches. The CDR3 bases are TGTGCCAGCAGTTCCCCCGGACAGGGAAACTATGGCTACACCTTC. Translated: CASSSPGQGNYGYTF.

The CDR3 is CASSIGRGLNTEAFF. As DNA, the CDR3 is TGTGCCAGTAGTATAGGAAGGGGTCTGAACACTGAAGCTTTCTTT. V is TRBV19 and J is TRBJ1-1; tentative D call: TRBD1 (5 bases). CDR3 length equals 15 residues. The germline CDR1 and CDR2 sequences are LNHDA and SQIVND (reference sequence). V dropped 1 base and J dropped 0 bases, with 9 bases sitting between them.

The chain links TRBV28 to TRBJ1-2; D is uncertain. The ends were cut back, 5 bases at V and 8 bases at J, with 12 bases in the middle. This CDR3 region has 12 residues. Germline values: CDR1 MDHEN, CDR2 SYDVKM. CDR3 DNA sequence: TGTGCCAGCAGTGCGAGCGCGCGGGGCTACACCTTC. This sequence encodes CASSASARGYTF.

The CDR3 DNA reads as TGTGCCAGCAGCTTGGTCGGGACTCCCACCTACGAGCAGTACTTC. Protein product: CASSLVGTPTYEQYF. The V and J genes are TRBV5-6 and TRBJ2-7, with D tentatively TRBD2 (6 bases). The V gene's germline CDR1 is SGHDT and CDR2 YYEEEE. This CDR3 comprises 15 residues. The V end lost 0 bases, the J end lost 2 bases, and 12 bases lay between the germline ends.

This rearrangement joins TRBV2 to TRBJ2-1, with D tentatively TRBD1 (6 bases). The CDR3 runs to 14 residues. The V gene lost 6 bases and the J gene lost 5 bases, with 14 bases spanning the gap. Germline values: CDR1 SNHLY, CDR2 FYNNEI. CDR3 in DNA: TGTGCCAGCAGAGAACTACAGGGCGACAATGAGCAGTTCTTC. This gives the protein CASRELQGDNEQFF.

The chain couples TRBV9 to TRBJ1-1, with unresolved D. The CDR3 has 13 amino acids. Germline V CDR1 and CDR2: SGDLS, YYNGEE. V lost 3 bases and J lost 1, with 7 bases in between. In nucleotides, the CDR3 is TGTGCCAGCAGCGCTCAACCGAACACTGAAGCTTTCTTT. Amino acids: CASSAQPNTEAFF.

On this clone: A junction end diverges from the germline sequence, so it may reflect a read error. This chain uses TRBV6-5 with TRBJ2-7; D is undetermined. CDR3 length: 13 residues. In germline, CDR1 is MNHEY, CDR2 SVGAGI. CDR3: CAISDGQADEQYF. The CDR3 DNA is TGTGCCATCAGTGACGGGCAGGCCGACGAGCAGTACTTC.